The entry that follows covers one T cell receptor (beta chain) sequence. Per the original methods: Estimates of nucleated cell counts were drawn from the amplification of reference gene primers. The table came from immunoSEQ multiplex PCR; TCRdb's copy has only in-frame clones and leaves some out. The V and J calls and clone size are taken from that table; D and trimming were inferred from the DNA. The data hold 75,000 to 90,000 clones, with around 81% observed a single time. This entry is derived from a study of blood T cell repertoires in COVID-19. Overall study: COVID-19 samples from acute and convalescent phases originated in the United States, Italy and Spain. The cDNA or gDNA used as material had been derived from T cells, B-cell-depleted T cells, or PBMCs.

CDR3 length: 14 residues. With V trimmed by 5 bases and J by 8 bases, 6 bases remained unmatched. The V gene's germline CDR1 is SNHLY and CDR2 FYNNEI. J is TRBJ1-6 and V is TRBV2; TRBD1 matches 7 bases. Sequenced: peripheral blood. This sequence originates from a man older than 75 with active or convalescent COVID-19. The DNA for the CDR3 is TGTGCCAGCAGTACTAGGGGGCAGGATTCACCCCTCCACTTT. It codes for CASSTRGQDSPLHF.